This T cell receptor (beta chain) emerged from a study of beta chain features in type 1 diabetes. This clone has only a few counts. Expressed TCRB transcripts were sequenced, since all the RNA that had been isolated was reverse transcribed. Produced via immunoSEQ multiplex PCR; TCRdb's table is partial and in-frame only. The sample consists of hundreds of thousands of clones, over 9.5% of them appearing once. CDR1 SGHVS and CDR2 FQNEAQ come from the germline V gene. The CDR3 extends over 19 amino acids. J lost 5 bases, V lost 5 bases, and 16 bases had no gene match. Around 0.12 L of blood, on average, came from one heparinised draw per donor.

The rearrangement uses TRBV7-8 and TRBJ2-1; 12 bases agree with TRBD2. This sequence originates from a man aged 18 to 30 in good health. Sequences were obtained from naive CD4+ T cells from blood. CDR3 DNA: TGTGCCAGCAGCCTTAGGTTAGGGTCCAGACTAGCGGGAGACAATGAGCAGTTCTTC. It specifies CASSLRLGSRLAGDNEQFF.